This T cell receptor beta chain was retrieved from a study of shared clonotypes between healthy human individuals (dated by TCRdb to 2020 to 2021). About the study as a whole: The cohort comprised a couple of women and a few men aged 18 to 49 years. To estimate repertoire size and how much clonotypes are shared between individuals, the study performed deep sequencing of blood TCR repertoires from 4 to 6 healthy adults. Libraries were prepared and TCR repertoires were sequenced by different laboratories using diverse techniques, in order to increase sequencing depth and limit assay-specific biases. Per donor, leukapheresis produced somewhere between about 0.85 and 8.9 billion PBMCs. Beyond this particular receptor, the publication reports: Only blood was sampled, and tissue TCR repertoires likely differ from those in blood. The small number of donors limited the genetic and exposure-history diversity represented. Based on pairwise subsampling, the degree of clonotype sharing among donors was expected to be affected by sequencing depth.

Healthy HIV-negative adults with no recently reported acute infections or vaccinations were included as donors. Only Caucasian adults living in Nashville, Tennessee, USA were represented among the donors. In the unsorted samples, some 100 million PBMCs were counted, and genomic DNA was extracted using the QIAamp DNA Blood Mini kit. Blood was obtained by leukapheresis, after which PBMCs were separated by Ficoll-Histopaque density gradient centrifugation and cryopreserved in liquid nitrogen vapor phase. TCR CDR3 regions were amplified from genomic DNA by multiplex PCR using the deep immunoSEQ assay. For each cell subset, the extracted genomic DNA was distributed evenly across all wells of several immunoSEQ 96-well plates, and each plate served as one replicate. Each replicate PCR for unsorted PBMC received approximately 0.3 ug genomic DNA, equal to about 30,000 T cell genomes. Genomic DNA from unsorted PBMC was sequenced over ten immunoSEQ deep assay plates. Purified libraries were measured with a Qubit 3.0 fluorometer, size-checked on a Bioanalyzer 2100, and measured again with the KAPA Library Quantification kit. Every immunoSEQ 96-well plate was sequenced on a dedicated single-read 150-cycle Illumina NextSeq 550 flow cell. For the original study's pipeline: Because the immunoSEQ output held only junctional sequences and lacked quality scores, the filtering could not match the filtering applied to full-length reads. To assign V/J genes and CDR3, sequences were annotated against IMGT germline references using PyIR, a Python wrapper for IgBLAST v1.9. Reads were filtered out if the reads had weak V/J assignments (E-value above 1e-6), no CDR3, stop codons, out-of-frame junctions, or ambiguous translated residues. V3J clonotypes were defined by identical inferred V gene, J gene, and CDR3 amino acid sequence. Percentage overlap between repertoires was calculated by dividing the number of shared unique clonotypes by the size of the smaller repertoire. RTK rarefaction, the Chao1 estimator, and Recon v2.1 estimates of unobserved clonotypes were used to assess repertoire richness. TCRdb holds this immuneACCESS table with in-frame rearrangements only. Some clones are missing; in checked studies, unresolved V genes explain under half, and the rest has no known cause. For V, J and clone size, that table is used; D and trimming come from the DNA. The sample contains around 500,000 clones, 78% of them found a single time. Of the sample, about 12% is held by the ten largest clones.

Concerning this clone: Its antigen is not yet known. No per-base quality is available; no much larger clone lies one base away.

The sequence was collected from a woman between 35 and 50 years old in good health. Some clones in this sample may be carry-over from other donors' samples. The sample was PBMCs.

The sequenced DNA is TGTGCCAGCAGCTTCAGAGGGTCGAGAGAGCAGTACTTC. It is translated as CASSFRGSREQYF. This sequence uses TRBV5-8 and TRBJ2-7; D gene: possibly TRBD2, on 5 matching bases. The germline V gene provides CDR1 SGHTS and CDR2 YDEGEE. The CDR3 measures 13 amino acids from cysteine to phenylalanine. The kept DNA is CDR3 alone, 39 bases in frame from the first base. V was cut back by 2 bases and J by 7 bases, leaving a gap of 13 bases between them. The CDR3, completed at both ends by the reference TRBV5-8 and TRBJ2-7 genes, gives the full variable domain EAGVTQSPTHLIKTRGQQATLRCSPISGHTSVYWYQQALGLGLQFLLWYDEGEERNRGNFPPRFSGRQFPNYSSELNVNALELEDSALYLCASSFRGSREQYFGPGTRLTVT.